This T cell receptor beta chain stems from a study of technical replicates of blood from a few donors. The CDR3 has 14 residues. Germline V gene lookup returns CDR1 MDHEN and CDR2 SYDVKM. The V end lost 7 bases, the J end lost 0 bases, and 9 bases lay between the germline ends. The method was immunoSEQ multiplex PCR; TCRdb's version includes in-frame clones alone and lacks a portion of them. The data hold fewer than 70,000 clones, with less than 95% observed a single time. Sequenced sample: T cells isolated from PBMCs. J is TRBJ2-2 and V is TRBV28; D call uncertain. The receptor's source is a human donor in good health. In DNA form, the CDR3 reads TGTGCCAGCACGGGTACTGCGAACACCGGGGAGCTGTTTTTT. As protein: CASTGTANTGELFF.